One and the same sample provided the 29 T cell receptor beta chains below, sequenced in a study of blood T cell repertoires in COVID-19. Clones were read by immunoSEQ multiplex PCR, and TCRdb kept only the in-frame ones, dropping some. Of about 200,000 clones listed, roughly nine tenths were seen once; the top ten hold roughly 2%. Sequenced material: peripheral blood. These receptors were obtained from a woman aged 50 to 65 with acute or convalescent COVID-19.

V is TRBV27 and J is TRBJ1-2, with D maybe TRBD1 (6 bases). The CDR3 covers 13 residues. Trimming took off 5 bases at V and 7 bases at J, with 14 bases between the two ends. Germline V CDR1 and CDR2: MNHEY, SMNVEV (reference sequence). DNA for the CDR3: TGTGCCAGCAGTCGAAACAGGGTTTTTGGCTACACCTTC. Translating it yields CASSRNRVFGYTF.

This chain links TRBV19 with TRBJ2-5; 7 positions agree with TRBD2. The germline V gene has CDR1 LNHDA and CDR2 SQIVND (reference sequence). This CDR3 comprises 16 residues. V lost 3 bases, J lost 1 base, and 8 bases stayed unmatched. The CDR3 loop reads CASSIGRGGSQETQYF. The DNA of the CDR3 is TGTGCCAGTAGTATCGGACGCGGGGGATCCCAAGAGACCCAGTACTTC.

The genes are TRBV24-1 and TRBJ1-1; no definite D call. This CDR3 has 13 residues. Trimming shortened V by 6 bases and J by 5 bases, and 12 bases separated the two germline ends. Germline loops: CDR1 KGHDR, CDR2 SFDVKD. The CDR3 nucleotides are TGTGCCACCAGTCTCGGTAGTGCGACTGAAGCTTTCTTT. As protein: CATSLGSATEAFF.

The genes are TRBV3-1 (or the pseudogene TRBV3-2) and TRBJ1-2, with D uncertain. The length of the CDR3 is 12 residues. The germline CDR1 and CDR2 sequences are LGHDT and YNNKEL (reference sequence). V was shortened by 2 bases and J by 2 bases, with 3 bases between the two germline ends. The CDR3 sequence is CASSQPNYGYTF. In nucleotides, the CDR3 is TGTGCCAGCAGCCAACCGAACTATGGCTACACCTTC.

The chain uses TRBV12-5 and TRBJ1-4, with 8 bases lining up with TRBD1. The CDR3 extends over 15 amino acids. With V trimmed by 2 bases and J by 10 bases, 9 bases remained unmatched. Germline V CDR1 and CDR2: LGHNT, FRNRAP. This CDR3 reads CASGLRQGAPGKLFF. CDR3 coding DNA: TGTGCTAGTGGTTTGAGGCAGGGGGCGCCTGGAAAACTGTTTTTT.

This chain uses TRBV30 with TRBJ2-7; D unresolved. The CDR3 runs 12 residues. Germline V lookup: CDR1 GTSNPN, CDR2 SVGIG (reference sequence). Trimming cost V 0 bases and J 7 bases, with 10 bases left between them. CDR3 amino acids: CAWSVMRREQYF. The CDR3 nucleotides read TGTGCCTGGAGTGTAATGCGGCGGGAGCAGTACTTC.

The chain links TRBV18 to TRBJ1-3; 7 bases line up with TRBD1. V dropped 4 bases and J dropped 0; count of bases not matched to a gene: 3. The CDR3 is 15 residues long. CDR1 and CDR2 (germline): KGHSH, LQKENI. This chain's CDR3 is CASSQNRGSGNTIYF. DNA of the CDR3: TGTGCCAGCTCACAGAACAGGGGCTCTGGAAACACCATATATTTT.

This clone was recorded a few times. The DNA for the CDR3 is TGTGCCAGCAGCGTAACGACAGGGGAATATAACTATGGCTACACCTTC. Protein: CASSVTTGEYNYGYTF. The chain joins TRBV9 to TRBJ1-2; 8 positions agree with TRBD1. The CDR3 covers 16 residues. Germline V gene lookup returns CDR1 SGDLS and CDR2 YYNGEE. The V gene end was trimmed by 1 base and the J gene end by 1 base; junction bases not matched to a gene: 6.

The chain uses TRBV6-5 and TRBJ1-2; D gene unclear. The CDR3 loop spans 12 amino acids. V was cut by 7 bases and J by 3 bases, with 9 bases left in between. Germline values: CDR1 MNHEY, CDR2 SVGAGI. The DNA for the CDR3 is TGTGCCAGCACAGAATCCTACTATGGCTACACCTTC. This encodes CASTESYYGYTF.

This clone occurred once. The chain links TRBV7-2 to TRBJ2-5; D may be TRBD1 (6 bases). The CDR3 consists of 16 residues. Trimming stripped 5 bases from V and 4 bases from J, with 20 bases between. The germline gives CDR1 SGHTA, CDR2 FQGNSA. The CDR3 bases are TGTGCCAGCAGCCAGCCTACAGGGTTAGGGGGAGAGACCCAGTACTTC. It encodes CASSQPTGLGGETQYF.

The gene calls are TRBV7-9 and TRBJ1-6, with D perhaps matching TRBD1 (5 bases). Germline values: CDR1 SEHNR, CDR2 FQNEAQ (reference sequence). The CDR3 is 16 residues long. Trimming took 5 bases from V and 6 from J, leaving 17 bases between them. The CDR3 nucleotides are TGTGCCAGCAGCCCCCTGGGGCAGGGTGGTAATTCACCCCTCCACTTT. Translating it yields CASSPLGQGGNSPLHF.

This chain links TRBV30 with TRBJ2-7, with 7 positions matching TRBD1. CDR3 size: 15 residues. CDR1 and CDR2 (germline): GTSNPN, SVGIG (reference sequence). The ends lost 1 base at V and 6 bases at J; junction bases unmatched: 12. CDR3 bases: TGTGCCTGGAGTGCCACATCGACAGGGCTAAGCGAGCAGTACTTC. Its protein product is CAWSATSTGLSEQYF. Full variable domain (rest looked up from reference TRBV30 and TRBJ2-7): SQTIHQWPATLVQPVGSPLSLECTVEGTSNPNLYWYRQAAGRGLQLLFYSVGIGQISSEVPQNLSASRPQDRQFILSSKKLLLSDSGFYLCAWSATSTGLSEQYFGPGTRLTVT.

The chain recombines TRBV18 with TRBJ2-5; D is ambiguous. V was clipped by 3 bases and J by 5 bases, with 13 bases between them. This CDR3 comprises 14 residues. Per germline, CDR1 KGHSH and CDR2 LQKENI. For the CDR3, the DNA is TGTGCCAGCTCACCTACCCCGGTAGTGGAGACCCAGTACTTC. Protein: CASSPTPVVETQYF.

The table lists this clone with a few counts. The chain recombines TRBV7-9 with TRBJ2-7, with TRBD2 as a possible D gene (5 bases). Per germline, CDR1 SEHNR and CDR2 FQNEAQ (reference sequence). Trimming left V 3 bases short and J 7 bases short, with 13 bases between. The length of the CDR3 is 13 residues. In nucleotides, the CDR3 is TGTGCCAGCAGCTTCGACTATTCGAGGGAGCAGTACTTC. The encoded protein is CASSFDYSREQYF.

The chain couples TRBV5-1 to TRBJ2-3; D is perhaps TRBD2 (7 bases). Looked up from germline, CDR1 is SGHRS and CDR2 is YFSETQ. This CDR3 spans 15 amino acids. V was shortened by 4 bases and J by 0 bases, with 12 bases between the two germline ends. Written as DNA, the CDR3 is TGCGCCAGCAGCCCACAGGGAGGGAGCACAGATACGCAGTATTTT. Its translation is CASSPQGGSTDTQYF.

The chain combines TRBV19 with TRBJ1-3; tentative D call: TRBD1 (5 bases). CDR3 size: 14 residues. The germline V and J ends were trimmed by 7 bases and 0 bases, with 10 bases remaining between them. The germline gives CDR1 LNHDA, CDR2 SQIVND (reference sequence). The CDR3 is CASTPGGSGNTIYF. CDR3 bases: TGTGCCAGTACCCCGGGGGGCTCTGGAAACACCATATATTTT.

The genes are TRBV20-1 and TRBJ1-2; 7 positions match TRBD1. Germline lookup yields CDR1 DFQATT and CDR2 SNEGSKA (reference sequence). CDR3 length: 15 amino acids. The ends lost 3 bases at V and 0 bases at J; junction bases unmatched: 7. The CDR3 DNA sequence: TGCAGTGCTAGTTCGTGGGACAGTTCTAACTATGGCTACACCTTC. Protein sequence: CSASSWDSSNYGYTF.

This clone showed up just a few times. The genes are TRBV6-2 or TRBV6-3 and TRBJ1-2; D unclear. This CDR3 has 11 residues. V was clipped by 5 bases and J by 8 bases, with 9 bases between them. Looked up from germline, CDR1 is MNHEY and CDR2 is SVGEGT. For the CDR3, the DNA is TGTGCCAGCAGTGATCCGAGGGGCTACACCTTC. This codes for CASSDPRGYTF.

CDR3 protein: CSASNRGGPGNTIYF. CDR3 DNA: TGCAGTGCTAGTAACCGAGGGGGCCCTGGAAACACCATATATTTT. The chain uses TRBV20-1 and TRBJ1-3; TRBD1 aligns across 7 bases. The V and J ends lost 3 bases and 2 bases, in that order; junction bases with no gene match: 7. CDR1 and CDR2 from the germline V gene are DFQATT and SNEGSKA (reference sequence). This CDR3 comprises 15 residues.

In this sample, this clone turned up a few times. The chain couples TRBV5-6 to TRBJ2-3; no firm D call. The V gene's germline CDR1 is SGHDT and CDR2 YYEEEE. The V end was cut by 5 bases, the J end by 3 bases, with 10 bases between. The CDR3 is 13 amino acids. CDR3 region: CASRLYGTDTQYF. In DNA form, the CDR3 reads TGTGCCAGCAGACTATACGGGACAGATACGCAGTATTTT.

The genes are TRBV5-1 and TRBJ2-2; D is unclear. The CDR3 covers 14 residues. The germline V gene encodes CDR1 SGHRS and CDR2 YFSETQ. Trimming stripped 4 bases from V and 2 bases from J, with 9 bases between. CDR3 sequence (DNA): TGCGCCAGCAGCCCTTGGAGCAACACCGGGGAGCTGTTTTTT. Translated, it gives CASSPWSNTGELFF.

The chain's CDR3 is CASSPGTAHNEQFF. CDR3 in DNA: TGTGCCAGCTCACCTGGGACAGCCCACAATGAGCAGTTCTTC. J is TRBJ2-1 and V is TRBV18; 7 positions agree with TRBD1. This CDR3 has 14 residues. V shed 3 bases, J shed 5 bases, and the junction held 4 bases outside the gene matches. Germline CDR1 and CDR2: KGHSH and LQKENI.

This rearrangement joins TRBV19 to TRBJ1-3, with 10 bases matching TRBD1. Germline loops: CDR1 LNHDA, CDR2 SQIVND (reference sequence). The CDR3 sequence is 16 residues long. V lost 5 bases, J lost 2 bases, and 6 bases stayed unmatched. The CDR3 protein is CASSDPGTGAGNTIYF. The CDR3 nucleotides read TGTGCCAGTAGTGACCCGGGGACAGGGGCTGGAAACACCATATATTTT.

The CDR3 DNA is TGTGCCGGGCGGAGGGGGCTTGGCTACACCTTC. This translates into CAGRRGLGYTF. The chain employs TRBV10-3 and TRBJ1-2; TRBD1 matches at 7 bases. The CDR3 extends over 11 amino acids. Germline V gene data show CDR1 as ENHRY and CDR2 as SYGVKD. V was pared by 11 bases and J by 7 bases, with 7 bases of the junction left unmatched.

The V gene is TRBV18, the J gene TRBJ1-1, with TRBD1 matching 7 bases. The germline V gene has CDR1 KGHSH and CDR2 LQKENI. The V and J ends lost 2 bases and 7 bases, in that order; junction bases with no gene match: 7. The CDR3 has 14 residues. The chain's CDR3 is CASSPGVGGDEAFF. Here the CDR3 DNA reads TGTGCCAGCTCACCAGGCGTAGGGGGCGATGAAGCTTTCTTT. The full variable domain, completed using reference TRBV18 and TRBJ1-1, is NAGVMQNPRHLVRRRGQEARLRCSPMKGHSHVYWYRQLPEEGLKFMVYLQKENIIDESGMPKERFSAEFPKEGPSILRIQQVVRGDSAAYFCASSPGVGGDEAFFGQGTRLTVV.

This chain links TRBV18 with TRBJ1-2; D is perhaps TRBD1 (5 bases). The germline CDR1 and CDR2 sequences are KGHSH and LQKENI. V was clipped by 3 bases and J by 7 bases, with 9 bases between them. The CDR3 is 12 residues long. This chain's CDR3 is CASSPGLGGYTF. CDR3 in DNA: TGTGCCAGCTCACCGGGACTTGGTGGCTACACCTTC.

The chain carries TRBV19 and TRBJ2-3, with 12 bases lining up with TRBD2. V lost 3 bases, J lost 0 bases, and 1 base stayed unmatched. This CDR3 is 16 amino acids long. CDR1 LNHDA and CDR2 SQIVND come from the germline V gene (reference sequence). CDR3 coding DNA: TGTGCCAGTAGTATCCTAGCGGGGGGGAGCACAGATACGCAGTATTTT. This sequence encodes CASSILAGGSTDTQYF.

J is TRBJ2-5 and V is TRBV7-2; tentative D call: TRBD2 (6 bases). V was cut by 1 base and J by 8 bases, with 8 bases left in between. The CDR3 has 12 residues. CDR1 SGHTA and CDR2 FQGNSA come from the germline V gene. As DNA, the CDR3 is TGTGCCAGCAGCTTAGGTAGCGGCACCCAGTACTTC. Its protein is CASSLGSGTQYF.

This sequence joins TRBV3-1 (or the pseudogene TRBV3-2) and TRBJ2-1; TRBD2 matches at 7 bases. This CDR3 has 17 residues. Germline V CDR1 and CDR2: LGHDT, YNNKEL (reference sequence). V trimming: 0 bases; J trimming: 8 bases; junction bases outside the gene matches: 13. The CDR3 region is CASSQDQRTRAGDEQFF. CDR3 bases: TGTGCCAGCAGCCAAGATCAGAGGACTAGAGCTGGCGATGAGCAGTTCTTC.